This entry is about one TCR beta chain. A multiplex PCR was run with 60 Vbeta primers and 13 Jbeta primers. The method was immunoSEQ multiplex PCR; TCRdb's version includes in-frame clones alone and lacks a portion of them. Found here are approximately 180,000 clones, 75% to 85% of them singletons; the top ten hold about 13%. CDR3 length equals 19 residues. Germline V gene lookup returns CDR1 ENHRY and CDR2 SYGVKD. V was pared by 0 bases and J by 0 bases, with 10 bases of the junction left unmatched. The sample originates from a study of cytomegalovirus exposure and HLA in healthy donors. The TCR sequence derives from a woman in her 50s in good health and CMV-seropositive. The chain carries TRBV10-3 and TRBJ2-4; 8 nucleotides match TRBD2. Sequencing was carried out using PBMCs. The CDR3 DNA follows: TGTGCCATCAGTGAGTCGCCGCTACGGGGGGGCCGAGCCAAAAACATTCAGTACTTC. Translation: CAISESPLRGGRAKNIQYF.